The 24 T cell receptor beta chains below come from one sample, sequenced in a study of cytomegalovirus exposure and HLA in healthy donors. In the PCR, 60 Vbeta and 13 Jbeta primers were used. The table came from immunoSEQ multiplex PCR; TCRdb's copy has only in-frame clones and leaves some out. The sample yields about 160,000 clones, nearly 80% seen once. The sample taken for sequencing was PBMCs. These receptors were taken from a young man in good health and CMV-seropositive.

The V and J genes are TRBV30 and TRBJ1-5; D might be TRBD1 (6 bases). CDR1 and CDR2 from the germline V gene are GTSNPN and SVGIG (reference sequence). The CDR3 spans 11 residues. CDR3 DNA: TGTGAACAGGGTTTCAATCAGCCCCAGCATTTT. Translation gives CEQGFNQPQHF. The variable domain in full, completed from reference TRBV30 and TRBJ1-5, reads SQTIHQWPATLVQPVGSPLSLECTVEGTSNPNLYWYRQAAGRGLQLLFYSVGIGQISSEVPQNLSASRPQDRQFILSSKKLLLSDSGFYLCEQGFNQPQHFGDGTRLSIL.

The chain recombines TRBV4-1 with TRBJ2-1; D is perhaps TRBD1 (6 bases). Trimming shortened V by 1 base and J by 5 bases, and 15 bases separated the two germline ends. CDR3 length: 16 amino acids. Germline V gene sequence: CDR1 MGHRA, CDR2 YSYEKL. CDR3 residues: CASSQADSGQNNEQFF. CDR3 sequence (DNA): TGCGCCAGCAGCCAAGCTGACTCCGGACAGAACAATGAGCAGTTCTTC.

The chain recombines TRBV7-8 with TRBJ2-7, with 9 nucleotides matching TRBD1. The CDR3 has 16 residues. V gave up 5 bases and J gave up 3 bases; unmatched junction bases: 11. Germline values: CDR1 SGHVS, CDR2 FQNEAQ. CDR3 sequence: CASSGARTGVRYEQYF. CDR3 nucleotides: TGTGCCAGCAGCGGGGCCCGGACAGGGGTCCGCTACGAGCAGTACTTC.

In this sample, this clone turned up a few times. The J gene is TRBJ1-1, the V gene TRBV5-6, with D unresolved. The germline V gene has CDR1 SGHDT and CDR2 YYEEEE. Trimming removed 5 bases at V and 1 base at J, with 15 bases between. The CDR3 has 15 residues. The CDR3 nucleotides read TGTGCCAGCAGGGGTGACCGGGCGGGGAACACTGAAGCTTTCTTT. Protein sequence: CASRGDRAGNTEAFF.

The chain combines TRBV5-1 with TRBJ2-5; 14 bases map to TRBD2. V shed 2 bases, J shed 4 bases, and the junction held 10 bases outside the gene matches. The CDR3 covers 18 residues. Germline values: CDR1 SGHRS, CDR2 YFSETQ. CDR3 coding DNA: TGCGCCAGCAGCTTCGGGACTAGCGGGAGAGGTGGGGCAGAGACCCAGTACTTC. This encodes CASSFGTSGRGGAETQYF.

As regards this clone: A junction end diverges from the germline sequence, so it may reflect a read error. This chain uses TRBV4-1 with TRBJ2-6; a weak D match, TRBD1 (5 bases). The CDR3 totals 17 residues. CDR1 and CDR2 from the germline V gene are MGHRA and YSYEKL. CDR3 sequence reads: CASSEEAHVPGANGLTF. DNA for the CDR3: TGCGCCAGCAGCGAAGAGGCACACGTCCCTGGGGCCAACGGCCTGACTTTC.

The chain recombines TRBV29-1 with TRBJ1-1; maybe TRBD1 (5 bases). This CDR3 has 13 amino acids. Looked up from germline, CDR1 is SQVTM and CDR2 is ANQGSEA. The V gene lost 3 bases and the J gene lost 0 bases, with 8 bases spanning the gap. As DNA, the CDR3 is TGCAGCGTTGACAACAGGATGAACACTGAAGCTTTCTTT. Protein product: CSVDNRMNTEAFF.

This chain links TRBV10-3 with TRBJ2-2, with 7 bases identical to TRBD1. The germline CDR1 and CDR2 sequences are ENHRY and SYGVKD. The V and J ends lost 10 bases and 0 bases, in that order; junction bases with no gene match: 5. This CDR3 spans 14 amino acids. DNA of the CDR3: TGTGCCAACTCACAGGGGCCGAACACCGGGGAGCTGTTTTTT. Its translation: CANSQGPNTGELFF.

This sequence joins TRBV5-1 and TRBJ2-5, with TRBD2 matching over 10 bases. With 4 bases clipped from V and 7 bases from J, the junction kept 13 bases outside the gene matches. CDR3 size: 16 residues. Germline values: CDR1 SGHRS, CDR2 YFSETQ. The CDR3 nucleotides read TGCGCCAGCAGCCTGCCACTAGCGGGAACGGGAGGGACCCAGTACTTC. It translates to CASSLPLAGTGGTQYF.

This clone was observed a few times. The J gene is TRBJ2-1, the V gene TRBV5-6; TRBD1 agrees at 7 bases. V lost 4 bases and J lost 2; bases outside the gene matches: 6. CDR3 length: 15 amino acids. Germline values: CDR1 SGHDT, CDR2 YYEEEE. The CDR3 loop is CASSVGQTAYNEQFF. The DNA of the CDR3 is TGTGCCAGCAGCGTGGGACAGACTGCCTACAATGAGCAGTTCTTC.

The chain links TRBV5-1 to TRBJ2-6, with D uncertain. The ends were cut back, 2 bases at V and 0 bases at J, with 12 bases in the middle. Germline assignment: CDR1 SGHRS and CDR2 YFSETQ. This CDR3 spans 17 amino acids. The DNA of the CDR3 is TGCGCCAGCAGCTTTGGTACCGCAGACTCTGGGGCCAACGTCCTGACTTTC. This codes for CASSFGTADSGANVLTF.

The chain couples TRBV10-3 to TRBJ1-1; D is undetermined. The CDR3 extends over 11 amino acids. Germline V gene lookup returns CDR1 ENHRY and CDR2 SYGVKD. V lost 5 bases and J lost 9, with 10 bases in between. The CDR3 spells CAISPGEKAFF. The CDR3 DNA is TGTGCCATCAGTCCGGGAGAAAAAGCTTTCTTT.

The CDR3 sequence is CAWTYGGENEQFF. In nucleotides, the CDR3 is TGTGCCTGGACATATGGGGGGGAAAATGAGCAGTTCTTC. The genes are TRBV30 and TRBJ2-1; 7 bases align to TRBD2. CDR1 is GTSNPN, CDR2 SVGIG, per germline (reference sequence). This CDR3 region has 13 residues. V was clipped by 4 bases and J by 7 bases; unmatched bases: 7.

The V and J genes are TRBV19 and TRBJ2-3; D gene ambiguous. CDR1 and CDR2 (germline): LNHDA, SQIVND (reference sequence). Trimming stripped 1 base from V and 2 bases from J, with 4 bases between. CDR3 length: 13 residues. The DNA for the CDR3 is TGTGCCAGTAGTATAGGAGTCACAGATACGCAGTATTTT. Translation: CASSIGVTDTQYF.

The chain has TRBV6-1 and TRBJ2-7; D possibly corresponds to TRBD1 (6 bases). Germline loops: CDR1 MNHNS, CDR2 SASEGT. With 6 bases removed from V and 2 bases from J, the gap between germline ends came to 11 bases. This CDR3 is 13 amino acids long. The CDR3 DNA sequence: TGTGCCAGCAGGGAACAGGGTACCTACGAGCAGTACTTC. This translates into CASREQGTYEQYF.

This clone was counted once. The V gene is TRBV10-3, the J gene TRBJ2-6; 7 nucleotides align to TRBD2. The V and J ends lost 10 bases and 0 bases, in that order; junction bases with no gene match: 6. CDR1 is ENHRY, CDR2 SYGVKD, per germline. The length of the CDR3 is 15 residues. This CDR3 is CATGGGVSGANVLTF. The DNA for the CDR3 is TGTGCCACAGGCGGGGGAGTCTCTGGGGCCAACGTCCTGACTTTC.

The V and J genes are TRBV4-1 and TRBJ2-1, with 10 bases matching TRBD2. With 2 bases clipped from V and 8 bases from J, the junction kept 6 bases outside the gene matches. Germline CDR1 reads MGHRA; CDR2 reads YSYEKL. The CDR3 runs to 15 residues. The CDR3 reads CASSQTSGTFDEQFF. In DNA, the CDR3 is TGCGCCAGCAGCCAAACTAGCGGGACGTTTGATGAGCAGTTCTTC.

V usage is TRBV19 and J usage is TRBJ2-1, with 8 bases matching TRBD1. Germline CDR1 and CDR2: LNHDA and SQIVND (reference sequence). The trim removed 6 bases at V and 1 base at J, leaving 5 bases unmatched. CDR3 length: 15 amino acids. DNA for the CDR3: TGTGCCAGTAGGACAGGGGACAGGTCCTACAATGAGCAGTTCTTC. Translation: CASRTGDRSYNEQFF.

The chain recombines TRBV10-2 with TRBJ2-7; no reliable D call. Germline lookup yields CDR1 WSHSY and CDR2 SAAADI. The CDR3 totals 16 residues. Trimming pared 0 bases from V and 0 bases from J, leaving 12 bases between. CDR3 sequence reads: CASSESIGLSSYEQYF. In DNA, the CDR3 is TGCGCCAGCAGTGAGTCGATCGGGTTGAGCTCCTACGAGCAGTACTTC.

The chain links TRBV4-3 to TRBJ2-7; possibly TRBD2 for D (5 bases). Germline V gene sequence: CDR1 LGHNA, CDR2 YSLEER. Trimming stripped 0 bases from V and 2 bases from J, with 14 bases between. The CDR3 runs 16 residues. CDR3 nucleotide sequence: TGCGCCAGCAGCCAAGATGGACCGGGAACTGCCTACGAGCAGTACTTC. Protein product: CASSQDGPGTAYEQYF.

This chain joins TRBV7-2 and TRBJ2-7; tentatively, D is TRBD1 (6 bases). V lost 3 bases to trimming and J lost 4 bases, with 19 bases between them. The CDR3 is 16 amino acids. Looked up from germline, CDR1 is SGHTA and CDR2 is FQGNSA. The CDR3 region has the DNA TGTGCCAGCAGCTTGTTGGTTAGGGGGATCCGGTACGAGCAGTACTTC. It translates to CASSLLVRGIRYEQYF.

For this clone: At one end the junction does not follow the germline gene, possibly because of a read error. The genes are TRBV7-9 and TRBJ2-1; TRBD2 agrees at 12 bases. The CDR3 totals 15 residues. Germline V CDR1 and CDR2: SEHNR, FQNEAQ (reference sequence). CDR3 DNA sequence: TGTTCCAGCAGCACCGGACTAGCGGGGATGGATGAGCAGTTCTTC. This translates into CSSSTGLAGMDEQFF.

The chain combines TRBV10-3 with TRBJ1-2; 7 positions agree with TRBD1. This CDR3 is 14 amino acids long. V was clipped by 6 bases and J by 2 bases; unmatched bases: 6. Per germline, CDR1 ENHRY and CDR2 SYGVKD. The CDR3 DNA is TGTGCCATCAGAGGGACAGATCGGAACTATGGCTACACCTTC. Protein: CAIRGTDRNYGYTF.

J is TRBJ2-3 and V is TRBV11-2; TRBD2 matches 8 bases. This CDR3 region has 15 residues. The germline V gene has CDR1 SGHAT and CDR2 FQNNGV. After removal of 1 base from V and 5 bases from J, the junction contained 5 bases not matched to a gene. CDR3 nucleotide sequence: TGTGCCAGCAGCTTAGTTCGCGGGGGGCTAGATACGCAGTATTTT. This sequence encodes CASSLVRGGLDTQYF.